The sequence of this T cell receptor (beta chain) was determined in a study of CD8 T cells in Susac syndrome. About the study: The Susac syndrome patients were therapy-naive, on corticosteroids, or on intravenous immunoglobulin alone at blood draw.

Reverse transcription of roughly 0.45 to 1 ug RNA was carried out with random hexamers. It was immunoSEQ multiplex PCR that amplified TCR beta CDR3 across 54 Vbeta and 13 Jbeta. TCRdb reprocessed the immunoSEQ multiplex PCR reads via MiXCR and lists one record per CDR3 protein. The sample has around 190,000 distinct CDR3 sequences, under 95% seen once. This clonotype appeared once. Definite or probable Susac syndrome was diagnosed using recently defined diagnostic criteria. Negative isolation was used for CD8+ and CD4+ T cells, and FACS enrichment was applied to TEMRA cells. V was trimmed by 4 bases and J by 5 bases, leaving 17 bases between them. The CDR3 runs to 15 residues. Germline CDR1 LGHNA, CDR2 YSLEER.

The J gene is TRBJ1-1, the V gene TRBV4-3; D is unclear. The sample was CD4+ T cells from PBMCs. The TCR originated in a human donor with Susac syndrome. DNA for the CDR3: TGCGCCAGCAGCCTCTCCGGGTCCGCGGGTACTGAAGCTTTCTTT. It codes for CASSLSGSAGTEAFF.